Shown below are 12 T cell receptor beta chains from a single sample sequenced in a study of blood T cell repertoires in COVID-19. Repertoires were generated with immunoSEQ multiplex PCR, while TCRdb's copy carries only in-frame clones and drops some. The profile covers 200,000 to 250,000 clones, with around nine tenths appearing a single time and roughly 4% taken by the ten largest. The sequenced sample consisted of PBMCs or T cells enriched from blood (not recorded which). These receptors came from a woman in her 30s who had been exposed to COVID-19.

This clone was detected only once. The chain is built from TRBV28 and TRBJ1-5; D ambiguous. In germline, CDR1 is MDHEN, CDR2 SYDVKM. Deletions cut 4 bases from V and 1 base from J, with 14 bases between. The CDR3 consists of 16 residues. The CDR3 region has the DNA TGTGCCAGCAGTTCCACTAGAAAAGGGAGCAATCAGCCCCAGCATTTT. Amino acids: CASSSTRKGSNQPQHF.

The chain joins TRBV6-1 to TRBJ1-5; 10 bases match TRBD1. CDR3 length: 16 residues. CDR1 and CDR2 from the germline V gene are MNHNS and SASEGT. V lost 4 bases to trimming and J lost 1 base; unmatched junction nucleotides: 4. In DNA form, the CDR3 reads TGTGCCAGCAGTGCCTCGGACAGGGGGAGCAATCAGCCCCAGCATTTT. Translated, it gives CASSASDRGSNQPQHF.

The chain links TRBV7-3 to TRBJ2-6; 7 nucleotides line up with TRBD2. CDR1 and CDR2 from the germline V gene are SGHTA and FQGTGA. The CDR3 spans 16 residues. V trimming: 3 bases; J trimming: 4 bases; junction bases outside the gene matches: 6. This chain's CDR3 is CASSLTSNTGANVLTF. The CDR3 region has the DNA TGTGCCAGCAGCTTGACTAGCAATACCGGGGCCAACGTCCTGACTTTC. The whole variable domain, filled in from reference TRBV7-3 and TRBJ2-6, reads GAGVSQTPSNKVTEKGKYVELRCDPISGHTALYWYRQSLGQGPEFLIYFQGTGAADDSGLPNDRFFAVRPEGSVSTLKIQRTERGDSAVYLCASSLTSNTGANVLTFGAGSRLTVL.

This sequence joins TRBV6-5 and TRBJ1-6; D possibly corresponds to TRBD1 (5 bases). The germline V and J ends were trimmed by 5 bases and 0 bases, with 8 bases remaining between them. Per germline, CDR1 MNHEY and CDR2 SVGAGI. The CDR3 has 15 residues. CDR3 region: CASSTGGSYNSPLHF. The DNA of the CDR3 is TGTGCCAGCAGTACGGGGGGCTCCTATAATTCACCCCTCCACTTT.

The rearrangement links TRBV4-1 to TRBJ1-2; a weak D match, TRBD1 (6 bases). V was cut by 0 bases and J by 12 bases, with 8 bases left in between. The CDR3 is 11 residues long. Germline-derived CDR1 and CDR2 are MGHRA and YSYEKL. In DNA form, the CDR3 reads TGCGCCAGCAGCCAAGACAGGGGTCACACCTTC. Its protein is CASSQDRGHTF.

V gene TRBV19 combines with J gene TRBJ2-3; D unclear. The germline V gene encodes CDR1 LNHDA and CDR2 SQIVND (reference sequence). Trimming removed 5 bases from V and 2 bases from J, with 20 bases in between. This CDR3 comprises 17 residues. The CDR3 nucleotides are TGTGCCAGTAGTCCCCCTTGGGCCCAACCACCCACAGATACGCAGTATTTT. The encoded protein is CASSPPWAQPPTDTQYF.

The chain employs TRBV18 and TRBJ2-1, with 12 nucleotides matching TRBD1. V gave up 3 bases and J gave up 8 bases; unmatched junction bases: 5. This CDR3 is built from 15 residues. Germline values: CDR1 KGHSH, CDR2 LQKENI. The CDR3 region has the DNA TGTGCCAGCTCACCGCCTGGGACAGGGGGCTATGAGCAGTTCTTC. Translation gives CASSPPGTGGYEQFF.

The J gene is TRBJ1-2, the V gene TRBV7-3, with D maybe TRBD1 (5 bases). V shed 8 bases and J shed 4 bases, with 14 bases lying between them. Germline CDR1 and CDR2: SGHTA and FQGTGA. The CDR3 loop spans 13 amino acids. The CDR3 protein is CASGGGEAYGYTF. CDR3 DNA sequence: TGTGCCAGCGGAGGAGGGGAGGCCTATGGCTACACCTTC. The variable domain in full, completed from reference TRBV7-3 and TRBJ1-2, reads GAGVSQTPSNKVTEKGKYVELRCDPISGHTALYWYRQSLGQGPEFLIYFQGTGAADDSGLPNDRFFAVRPEGSVSTLKIQRTERGDSAVYLCASGGGEAYGYTFGSGTRLTVV.

The rearrangement links TRBV19 to TRBJ2-1, with TRBD1 matching 9 bases. With 10 bases clipped from V and 5 bases from J, the junction kept 9 bases outside the gene matches. Germline V gene data show CDR1 as LNHDA and CDR2 as SQIVND (reference sequence). The CDR3 has 14 residues. This CDR3 is CATATGGADNEQFF. The CDR3 DNA sequence: TGTGCCACCGCAACAGGGGGCGCGGACAATGAGCAGTTCTTC.

This chain connects TRBV3-1 (or the pseudogene TRBV3-2) to TRBJ2-7; D might be TRBD1 (6 bases). Trimming stripped 3 bases from V and 6 bases from J, with 15 bases between. This CDR3 has 14 amino acids. Germline-derived CDR1 and CDR2 are LGHDT and YNNKEL (reference sequence). The CDR3 nucleotides read TGTGCCAGCAGCCACCGTACTGGGGGCGGCGAGCAGTACTTC. Translating it yields CASSHRTGGGEQYF.

The chain couples TRBV2 to TRBJ1-2; 8 positions agree with TRBD1. The CDR3 contains 13 residues. Germline lookup yields CDR1 SNHLY and CDR2 FYNNEI. The junction had 10 bases not matched to a gene; V was cut back by 9 bases and J by 7 bases. Here the CDR3 DNA reads TGTGCCAGGGAGGACAGGGTGATGGGTGGCTACACCTTC. It yields the protein CAREDRVMGGYTF.

The count of this clone is one. This chain links TRBV9 with TRBJ2-2; 11 bases are a match to TRBD1. The CDR3 is 16 residues long. Trimming at V came to 6 bases and at J to 6 bases, leaving 10 bases not matched to a gene. CDR1 is SGDLS and CDR2 is YYNGEE in the germline V gene. For the CDR3, the DNA is TGTGCCAGCACCGCTCCGGGACAGGGGGGGGCCGGGGAGCTGTTTTTT. This sequence encodes CASTAPGQGGAGELFF.